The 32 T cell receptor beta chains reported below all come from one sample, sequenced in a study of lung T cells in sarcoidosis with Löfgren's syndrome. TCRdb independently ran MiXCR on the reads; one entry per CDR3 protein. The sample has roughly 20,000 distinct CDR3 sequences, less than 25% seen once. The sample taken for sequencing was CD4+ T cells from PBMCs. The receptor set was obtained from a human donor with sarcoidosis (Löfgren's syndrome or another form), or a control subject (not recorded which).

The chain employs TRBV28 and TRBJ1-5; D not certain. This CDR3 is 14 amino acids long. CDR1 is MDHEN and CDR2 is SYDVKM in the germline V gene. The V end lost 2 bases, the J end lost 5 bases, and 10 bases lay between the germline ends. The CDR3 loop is CASSLLRYDQPQHF. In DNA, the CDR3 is TGTGCCAGCAGTTTACTCCGATACGATCAGCCCCAGCATTTT.

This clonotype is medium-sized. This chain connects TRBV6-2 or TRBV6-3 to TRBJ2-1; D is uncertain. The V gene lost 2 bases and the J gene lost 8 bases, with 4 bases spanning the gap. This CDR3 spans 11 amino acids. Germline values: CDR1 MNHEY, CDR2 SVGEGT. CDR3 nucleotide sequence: TGTGCCAGCAGTTACCGGGATGAGCAGTTCTTC. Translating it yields CASSYRDEQFF.

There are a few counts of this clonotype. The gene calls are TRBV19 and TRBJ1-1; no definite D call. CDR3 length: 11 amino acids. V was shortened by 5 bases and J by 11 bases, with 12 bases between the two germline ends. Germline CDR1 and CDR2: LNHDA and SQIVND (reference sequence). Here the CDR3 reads CASSPGPGAFF. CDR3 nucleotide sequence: TGTGCCAGTAGTCCCGGGCCCGGGGCTTTCTTT.

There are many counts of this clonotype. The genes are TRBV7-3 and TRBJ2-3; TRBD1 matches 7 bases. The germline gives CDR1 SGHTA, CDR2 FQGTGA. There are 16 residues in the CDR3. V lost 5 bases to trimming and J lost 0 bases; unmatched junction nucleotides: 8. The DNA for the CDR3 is TGTGCCAGCAGCGTACAGGGGAGCCCTAGCACAGATACGCAGTATTTT. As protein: CASSVQGSPSTDTQYF.

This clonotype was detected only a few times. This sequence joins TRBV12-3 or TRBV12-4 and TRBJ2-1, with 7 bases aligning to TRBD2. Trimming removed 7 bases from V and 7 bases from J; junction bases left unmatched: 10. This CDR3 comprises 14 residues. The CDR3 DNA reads TGTGCCAGCACGGTCCTAGCGGATCAAAATGAGCAGTTCTTC. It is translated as CASTVLADQNEQFF.

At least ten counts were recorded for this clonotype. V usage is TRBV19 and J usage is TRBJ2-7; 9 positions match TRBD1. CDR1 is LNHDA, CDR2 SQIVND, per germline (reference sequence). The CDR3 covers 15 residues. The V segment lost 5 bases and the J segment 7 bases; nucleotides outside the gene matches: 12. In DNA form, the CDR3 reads TGTGCCAGTAGTCTTCCGGGACAGGGTATAGAAGAGCAGTACTTC. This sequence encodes CASSLPGQGIEEQYF.

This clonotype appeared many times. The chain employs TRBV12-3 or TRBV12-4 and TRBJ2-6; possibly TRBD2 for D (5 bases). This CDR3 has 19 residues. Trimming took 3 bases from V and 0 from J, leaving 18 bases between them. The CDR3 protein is CASSFNAARDSSGANVLTF. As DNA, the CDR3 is TGTGCCAGCAGTTTCAATGCGGCACGGGATTCCTCTGGGGCCAACGTCCTGACTTTC.

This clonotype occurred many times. The CDR3 DNA sequence: TGTGCCAGCAGCCAAGATTGGGACAGTTACAATGAGCAGTTCTTC. This gives the protein CASSQDWDSYNEQFF. The chain has TRBV4-2 and TRBJ2-1; 7 bases match TRBD1. The trim removed 0 bases at V and 4 bases at J, leaving 3 bases unmatched. Germline loops: CDR1 LGHNA, CDR2 YNFKEQ. The CDR3 length is 15 residues.

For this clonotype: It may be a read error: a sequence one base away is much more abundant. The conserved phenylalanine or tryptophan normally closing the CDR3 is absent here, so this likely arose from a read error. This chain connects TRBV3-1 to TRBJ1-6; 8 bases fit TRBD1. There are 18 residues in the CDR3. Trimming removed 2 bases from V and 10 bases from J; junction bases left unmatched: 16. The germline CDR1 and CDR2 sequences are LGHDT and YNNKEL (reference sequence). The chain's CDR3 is CASSQLPSNRGVWSPLHL. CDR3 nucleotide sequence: TGTGCCAGCAGCCAACTTCCTTCAAACAGGGGGGTGTGGTCACCCCTCCACTTA.

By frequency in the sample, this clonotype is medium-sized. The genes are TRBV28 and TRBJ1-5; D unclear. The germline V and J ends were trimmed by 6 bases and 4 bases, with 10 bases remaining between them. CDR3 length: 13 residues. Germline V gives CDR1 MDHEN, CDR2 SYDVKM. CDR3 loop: CASRWALNQPQHF. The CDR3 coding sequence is TGTGCCAGCAGATGGGCCCTAAATCAGCCCCAGCATTTT.

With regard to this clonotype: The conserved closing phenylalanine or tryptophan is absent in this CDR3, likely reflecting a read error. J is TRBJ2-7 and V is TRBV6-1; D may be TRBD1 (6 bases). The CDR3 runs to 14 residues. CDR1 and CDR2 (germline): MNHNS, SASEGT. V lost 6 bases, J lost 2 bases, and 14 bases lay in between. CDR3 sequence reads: CASRRQVPTYEQYL. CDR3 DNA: TGTGCCAGCAGGAGACAGGTACCCACCTACGAGCAGTACCTC.

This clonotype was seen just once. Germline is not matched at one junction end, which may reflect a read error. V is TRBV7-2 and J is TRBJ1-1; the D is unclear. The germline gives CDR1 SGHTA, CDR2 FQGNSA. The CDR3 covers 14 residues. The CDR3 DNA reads TGTGCCAGCAGCTCGGGATCCCCGGGCGCCGAAGCCTTCTTT. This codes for CASSSGSPGAEAFF.

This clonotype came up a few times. The DNA for the CDR3 is TGTGCCAGCACCGAAAGGGGGGCGAACTATGGCTACACCTTC. It yields the protein CASTERGANYGYTF. V is TRBV12-3 or TRBV12-4 and J is TRBJ1-2, with D perhaps TRBD1 (6 bases). V gave up 7 bases and J gave up 2 bases, with 14 bases separating them. The CDR3 totals 14 residues.

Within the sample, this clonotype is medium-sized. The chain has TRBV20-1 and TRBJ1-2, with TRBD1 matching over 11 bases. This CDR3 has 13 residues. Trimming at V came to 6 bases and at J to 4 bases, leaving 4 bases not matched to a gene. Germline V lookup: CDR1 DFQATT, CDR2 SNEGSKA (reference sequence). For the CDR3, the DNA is TGCAGTGCGGGGACAGGGGGAGGCTATGGCTACACCTTC. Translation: CSAGTGGGYGYTF.

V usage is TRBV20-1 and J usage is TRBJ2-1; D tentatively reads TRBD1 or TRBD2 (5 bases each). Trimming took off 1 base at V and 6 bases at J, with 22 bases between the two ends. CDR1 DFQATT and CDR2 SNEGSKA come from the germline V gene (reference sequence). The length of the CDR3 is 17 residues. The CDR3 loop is CSARVVPGTNPSNEQFF. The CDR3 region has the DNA TGCAGTGCTAGAGTGGTACCTGGGACCAACCCGTCCAATGAGCAGTTCTTC.

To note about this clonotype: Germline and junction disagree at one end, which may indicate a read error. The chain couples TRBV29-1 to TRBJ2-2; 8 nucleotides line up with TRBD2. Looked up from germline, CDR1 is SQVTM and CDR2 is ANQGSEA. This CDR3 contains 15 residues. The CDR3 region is CSVGLAGPEVGDLFF. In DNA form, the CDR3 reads TGCAGCGTTGGTTTAGCGGGACCAGAGGTCGGGGATCTGTTTTTT.

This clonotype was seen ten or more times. As DNA, the CDR3 is TGTGCCAGCAGCCCCCTGAGAGGAGCAGATACGCAGTATTTT. It specifies CASSPLRGADTQYF. This sequence joins TRBV7-8 and TRBJ2-3; D unclear. Germline assignment: CDR1 SGHVS and CDR2 FQNEAQ. The CDR3 is made up of 14 amino acids. V lost 5 bases and J 4 bases, leaving 13 bases between the germline ends.

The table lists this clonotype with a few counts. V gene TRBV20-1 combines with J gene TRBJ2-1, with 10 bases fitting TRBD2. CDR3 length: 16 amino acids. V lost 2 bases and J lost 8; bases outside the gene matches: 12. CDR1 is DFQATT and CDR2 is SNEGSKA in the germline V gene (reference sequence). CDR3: CSARKVSGRPVDEQFF. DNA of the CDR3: TGCAGTGCTAGAAAAGTTAGCGGGAGGCCAGTCGATGAGCAGTTCTTC.

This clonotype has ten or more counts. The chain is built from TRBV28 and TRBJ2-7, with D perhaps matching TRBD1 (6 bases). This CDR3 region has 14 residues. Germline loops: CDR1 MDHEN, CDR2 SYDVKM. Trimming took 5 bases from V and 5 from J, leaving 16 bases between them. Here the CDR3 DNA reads TGTGCCAGCAGTGCCCCACAGGGATTGAACGAGCAGTACTTC. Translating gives CASSAPQGLNEQYF. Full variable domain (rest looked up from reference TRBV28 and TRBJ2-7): DVKVTQSSRYLVKRTGEKVFLECVQDMDHENMFWYRQDPGLGLRLIYFSYDVKMKEKGDIPEGYSVSREKKERFSLILESASTNQTSMYLCASSAPQGLNEQYFGPGTRLTVT.

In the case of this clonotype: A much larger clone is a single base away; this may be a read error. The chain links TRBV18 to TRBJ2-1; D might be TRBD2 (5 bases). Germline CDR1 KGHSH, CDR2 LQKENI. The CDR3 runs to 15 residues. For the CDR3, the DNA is TGTGCCAGCACACCACCCCCCGGACTGTACAATGAGCAGTTCTTC. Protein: CASTPPPGLYNEQFF. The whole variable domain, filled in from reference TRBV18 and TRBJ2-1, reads NAGVMQNPRHLVRRRGQEARLRCSPMKGHSHVYWYRQLPEEGLKFMVYLQKENIIDESGMPKERFSAEFPKEGPSILRIQQVVRGDSAAYFCASTPPPGLYNEQFFGPGTRLTVL.

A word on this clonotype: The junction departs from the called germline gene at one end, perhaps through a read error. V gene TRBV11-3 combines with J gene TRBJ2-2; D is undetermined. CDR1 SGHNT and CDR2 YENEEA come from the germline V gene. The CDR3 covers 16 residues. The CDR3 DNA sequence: TGTGCTAGCAGCTTAGGTACAGTTCCTAACACCGGGGAGCTGTTTTTT. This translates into CASSLGTVPNTGELFF.

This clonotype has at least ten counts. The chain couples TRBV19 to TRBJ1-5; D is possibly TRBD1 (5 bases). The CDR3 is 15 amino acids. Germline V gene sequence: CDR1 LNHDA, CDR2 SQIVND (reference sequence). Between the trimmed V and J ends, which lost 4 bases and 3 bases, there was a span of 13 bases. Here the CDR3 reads CASSTYAGNNQPQHF. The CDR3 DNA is TGTGCCAGTAGTACGTACGCAGGGAACAATCAGCCCCAGCATTTT.

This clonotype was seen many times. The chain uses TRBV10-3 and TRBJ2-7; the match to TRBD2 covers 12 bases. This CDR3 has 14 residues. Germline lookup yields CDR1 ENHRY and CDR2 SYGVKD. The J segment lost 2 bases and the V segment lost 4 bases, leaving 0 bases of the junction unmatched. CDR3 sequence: CAISGTSGTYEQYF. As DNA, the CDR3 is TGTGCCATCAGTGGGACTAGCGGGACCTACGAGCAGTACTTC.

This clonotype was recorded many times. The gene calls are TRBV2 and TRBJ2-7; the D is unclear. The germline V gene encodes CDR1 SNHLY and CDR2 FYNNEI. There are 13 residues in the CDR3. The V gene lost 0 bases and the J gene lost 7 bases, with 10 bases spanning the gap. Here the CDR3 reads CASSEANSREQYF. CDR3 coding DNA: TGTGCCAGCAGTGAAGCGAACTCACGGGAGCAGTACTTC.

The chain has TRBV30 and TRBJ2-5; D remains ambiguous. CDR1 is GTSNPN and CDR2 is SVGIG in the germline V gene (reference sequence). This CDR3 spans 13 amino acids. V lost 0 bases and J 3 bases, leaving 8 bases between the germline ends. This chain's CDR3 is CAWSVLTEETQYF. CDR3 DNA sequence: TGTGCCTGGAGTGTACTTACAGAAGAGACCCAGTACTTC.

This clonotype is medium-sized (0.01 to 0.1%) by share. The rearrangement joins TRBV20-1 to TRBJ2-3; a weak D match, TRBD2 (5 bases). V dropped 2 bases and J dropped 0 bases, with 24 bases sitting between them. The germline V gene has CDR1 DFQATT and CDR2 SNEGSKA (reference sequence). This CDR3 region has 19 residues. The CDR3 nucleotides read TGCAGTGCTAGACCTCTCTCTGGGCTAGCAGTTACTAGCACAGATACGCAGTATTTT. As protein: CSARPLSGLAVTSTDTQYF.

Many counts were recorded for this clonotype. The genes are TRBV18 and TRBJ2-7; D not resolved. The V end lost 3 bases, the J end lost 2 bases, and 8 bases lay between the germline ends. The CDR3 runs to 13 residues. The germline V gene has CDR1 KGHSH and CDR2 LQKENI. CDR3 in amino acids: CASSPDGTYEQYF. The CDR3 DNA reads TGTGCCAGCTCACCGGACGGAACCTACGAGCAGTACTTC.

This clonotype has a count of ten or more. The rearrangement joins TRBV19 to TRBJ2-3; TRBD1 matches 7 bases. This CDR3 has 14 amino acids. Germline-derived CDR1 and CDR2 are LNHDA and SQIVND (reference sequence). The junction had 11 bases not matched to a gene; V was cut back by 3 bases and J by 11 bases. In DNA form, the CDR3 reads TGTGCCAGTAGTATCCCCGGGACAGCTACAAAGCAGTATTTT. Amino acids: CASSIPGTATKQYF.

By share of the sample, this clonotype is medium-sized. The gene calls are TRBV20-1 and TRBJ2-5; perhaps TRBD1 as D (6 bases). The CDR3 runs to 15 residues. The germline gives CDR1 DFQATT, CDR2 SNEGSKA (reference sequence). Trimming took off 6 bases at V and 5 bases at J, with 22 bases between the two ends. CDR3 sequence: CSAQTPGSTGETQYF. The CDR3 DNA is TGCAGTGCCCAGACACCCGGGTCCACAGGGGAGACCCAGTACTTC.

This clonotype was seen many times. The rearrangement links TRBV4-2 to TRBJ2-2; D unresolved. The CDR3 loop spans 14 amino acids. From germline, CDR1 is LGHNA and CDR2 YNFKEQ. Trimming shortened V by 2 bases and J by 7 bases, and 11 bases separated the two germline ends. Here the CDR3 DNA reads TGTGCCAGCAGCCAATTCTCCCAAGACGGGGAGCTGTTTTTT. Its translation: CASSQFSQDGELFF.

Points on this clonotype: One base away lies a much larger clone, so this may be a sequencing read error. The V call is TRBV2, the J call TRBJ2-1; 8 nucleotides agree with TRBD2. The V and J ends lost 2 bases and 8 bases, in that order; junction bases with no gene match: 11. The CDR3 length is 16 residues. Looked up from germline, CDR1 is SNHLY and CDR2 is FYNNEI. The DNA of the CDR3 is TGTGCCAGCAGTGAATTCCGCGCGGGAGGCTCCGATGAGCAGTTCTTC. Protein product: CASSEFRAGGSDEQFF.

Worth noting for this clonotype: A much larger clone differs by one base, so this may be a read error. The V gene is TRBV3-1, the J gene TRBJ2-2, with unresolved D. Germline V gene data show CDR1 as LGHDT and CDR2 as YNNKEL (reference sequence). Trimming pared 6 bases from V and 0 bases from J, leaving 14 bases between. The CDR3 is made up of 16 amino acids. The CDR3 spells CASSRLPPSNTGELFF. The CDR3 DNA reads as TGTGCCAGCAGTCGACTGCCCCCCTCGAACACCGGGGAGCTGTTTTTT. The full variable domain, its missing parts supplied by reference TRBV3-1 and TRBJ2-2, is DTAVSQTPKYLVTQMGNDKSIKCEQNLGHDTMYWYKQDSKKFLKIMFSYNNKELIINETVPNRFSPKSPDKAHLNLHINSLELGDSAVYFCASSRLPPSNTGELFFGEGSRLTVL.